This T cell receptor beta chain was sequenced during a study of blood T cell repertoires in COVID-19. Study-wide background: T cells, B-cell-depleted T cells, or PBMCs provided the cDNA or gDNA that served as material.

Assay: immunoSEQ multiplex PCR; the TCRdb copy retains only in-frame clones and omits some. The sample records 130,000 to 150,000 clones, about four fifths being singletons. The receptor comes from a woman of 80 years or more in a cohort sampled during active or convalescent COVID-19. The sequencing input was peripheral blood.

The DNA of the CDR3 is TGTGCCAGCAGCTTGGCTGGGAGGGAGGACTATGGCTACACCTTC. Translating gives CASSLAGREDYGYTF. This chain links TRBV5-4 with TRBJ1-2; no definite D call. The ends were cut back, 0 bases at V and 3 bases at J, with 12 bases in the middle. Germline V gene data show CDR1 as SGHNT and CDR2 as YYREEE (reference sequence). CDR3 length: 15 amino acids.